This TCR beta chain was profiled in a study of shared clonotypes between healthy human individuals. Study-level background: Three CD4 naive, three CD4 memory, two CD8 naive and one CD8 memory plate were used per donor.

CD45RA-negative memory and CD45RA+ naive subsets were split from the CD4+ cells. General study points: Blood alone was sampled, and tissue repertoires likely differ.

This CDR3 is built from 15 residues. The V gene's germline CDR1 is MDHEN and CDR2 SYDVKM. V was clipped by 6 bases and J by 5 bases; unmatched bases: 11. On this clone: Antigen unknown.

Per sorted-subset replicate PCR, input was approximately 200 ng DNA, representing roughly 29,000 T cell genomes. Libraries were prepared by immunoSEQ multiplex PCR; TCRdb keeps only in-frame clonotypes and omits some of them. The sample lists a few million clones, 85% to 95% occurring once. This sequence was found in a young man in good health. Some clones in this sample may be carry-over from other donors' samples. The source material was naive CD4+ T cells from PBMCs. Described subset: CD45RA+ positively selected. The rearrangement joins TRBV28 to TRBJ2-5, with TRBD1 matching 8 bases. The CDR3 DNA follows: TGTGCCAGCAGCCCTGGACAGGGCGGGTGGGAGACCCAGTACTTC. Protein sequence: CASSPGQGGWETQYF.